This T cell receptor (beta chain) was identified during a study of CD8+CD57+ T cells in acquired aplastic anemia. The germline gives CDR1 LNHNV, CDR2 YYDKDF (reference sequence). CDR3 length equals 13 residues. Trimming removed 6 bases from V and 3 bases from J; junction bases left unmatched: 3. Genomic DNA provided the template from which TCR beta VDJ and CDR3 profiles were obtained. A single record per CDR3 protein comes from TCRdb applying MiXCR to the reads. The sample carries 150,000 or so distinct CDR3 sequences, more than 45% recorded once. The study's findings and limits: Researchers reported that CD8+ Simpson's diversity was not significantly different in patients versus controls. Researchers report that about 28 CD8+ CDR3 sequences appeared in both patients and controls.

In patients chosen for sequencing, flow cytometry had shown CD8+CD57+ cell expansion. Among the patients, none had received any therapy at the time of blood sampling. This clonotype was seen once. The antigen remains unidentified. J is TRBJ2-7 and V is TRBV15; TRBD1 matches at 9 bases. This clonotype was sampled from a human donor with aplastic anemia. The sample comprised sorted CD4+, CD8+, or CD8+CD57+ T cells (not recorded which) from PBMCs. The CDR3: CATRRQGVYEQYF. The CDR3 bases are TGTGCCACCAGGAGACAGGGGGTCTACGAGCAGTACTTC. The full variable domain, rest sourced from reference TRBV15 and TRBJ2-7, is DAMVIQNPRYQVTQFGKPVTLSCSQTLNHNVMYWYQQKSSQAPKLLFHYYDKDFNNEADTPDNFQSRRPNTSFCFLDIRSPGLGDTAMYLCATRRQGVYEQYFGPGTRLTVT.